This entry describes one T cell receptor (beta chain). This CDR3 is built from 16 residues. CDR1 and CDR2 from the germline V gene are SGHNT and YYREEE (reference sequence). The V gene end was trimmed by 0 bases and the J gene end by 7 bases; junction bases not matched to a gene: 5. This sample stems from a study of blood T cell repertoires in COVID-19. Study context: Researchers got acute and convalescent COVID-19 samples from the United States, Italy and Spain.

Assay: immunoSEQ multiplex PCR; the TCRdb copy retains only in-frame clones and omits some. The profile covers 150,000 or so clones, with about four fifths appearing a single time and 7.5% to 8.5% taken by the ten largest. This TCR was recovered from a woman aged 60-70 years with COVID-19, enrolled during active disease. V is TRBV5-4 and J is TRBJ2-2, with 11 bases identical to TRBD2. The sample consisted of peripheral blood. In DNA, the CDR3 is TGTGCCAGCAGCTTGGGGTTAGCGGGAGGGCTCGGGGAGCTGTTTTTT. Translation gives CASSLGLAGGLGELFF. Together with reference TRBV5-4 and TRBJ2-2, the CDR3 gives the full variable domain: ETGVTQSPTHLIKTRGQQVTLRCSSQSGHNTVSWYQQALGQGPQFIFQYYREEENGRGNFPPRFSGLQFPNYSSELNVNALELDDSALYLCASSLGLAGGLGELFFGEGSRLTVL.